This entry describes one T cell receptor beta chain. Antigen specificity is unknown. This sample is part of a study of cytomegalovirus exposure and HLA in healthy donors. V lost 2 bases and J 6 bases, leaving 10 bases between the germline ends. Germline CDR1 is GTSNPN and CDR2 is SVGIG (reference sequence). This CDR3 has 12 amino acids. Study-wide results and caveats: Some V segments (TRBV6-2 and TRBV6-3 among them) were excluded as indistinguishable. Later work found most CMV-associated TCR beta chains apparently HLA-restricted. As a later analysis showed, a missense DCLRE1C variant was linked to trimming of TCR beta V- and J-genes.

13 Jbeta primers and 60 Vbeta primers were used for the PCR. Assay used: immunoSEQ multiplex PCR; TCRdb lists only in-frame clones, some missing. This repertoire includes about 130,000 clones. J is TRBJ1-2 and V is TRBV30; D not certain. Sequencing used PBMCs. This receptor was taken from a man aged 35 to 55 in good health and CMV-seronegative. The CDR3 nucleotides read TGTGCCTGGAGTCCTTCTCCCGATGGCTACACCTTC. This encodes CAWSPSPDGYTF.